This T cell receptor (beta chain) is from a study of blood T cell repertoires in COVID-19. About the research overall: T cells, B-cell-depleted T cells, or PBMCs provided the cDNA or gDNA that served as material.

Looked up from germline, CDR1 is SGHDN and CDR2 is FVKESK. Deletions cut 4 bases from V and 1 base from J, with 12 bases between. This CDR3 is 15 amino acids long. Original processing methods: Scientists estimated how many nucleated cells there were by amplifying reference gene primers. Measured with immunoSEQ multiplex PCR; TCRdb has only the in-frame clones, and not every one. D and trimming were read from the DNA, whereas the V and J calls and clone size are those reported in that table. The table has 200,000 to 250,000 clones, less than 85% seen once. The chain links TRBV14 to TRBJ2-3; D is possibly TRBD2 (5 bases). The receptor comes from an elderly woman with acute or convalescent COVID-19. The sequenced sample consisted of peripheral blood. CDR3 sequence (DNA): TGTGCCAGCAGCCGAGGACTGACTGGCACAGATACGCAGTATTTT. Amino acids: CASSRGLTGTDTQYF.